This T cell receptor beta chain was documented in a study of T-cell reconstitution after alpha-beta-depleted transplantation in children. This clonotype appeared many times. This sample's TCRbeta library carried unique molecular identifier barcodes. TCRdb reprocessed the PCR reads with MiXCR, giving one entry per CDR3 protein. Here the sample spans 60,000 to 85,000 distinct CDR3 sequences, approximately 18% being singletons. The germline V gene encodes CDR1 SGHRS and CDR2 YFSETQ. CDR3 size: 16 residues. Trimming left V 3 bases short and J 0 bases short, with 10 bases between. The chain links TRBV5-1 to TRBJ2-6; possibly TRBD2 for D (5 bases). The clonotype comes from a male patient between 2 and 9 years old who had a stem cell transplant for acute lymphoblastic leukemia, so the T cells may come from the graft donor. Source: PBMCs, mostly from graft donor cells, taken 360 days after TCRalphabeta/CD19-depleted stem cell transplant. The CDR3 DNA reads TGCGCCAGCAGCTCAGCGGAGAGCTCTGGGGCCAACGTCCTGACTTTC. Translated, it gives CASSSAESSGANVLTF. Supplemented by reference TRBV5-1 and TRBJ2-6, the full variable domain reads KAGVTQTPRYLIKTRGQQVTLSCSPISGHRSVSWYQQTPGQGLQFLFEYFSETQRNKGNFPGRFSGRQFSNSRSEMNVSTLELGDSALYLCASSSAESSGANVLTFGAGSRLTVL.